This T cell receptor (beta chain) was identified during a study of siplizumab effects on memory and regulatory T cells. Study outcomes and limitations: Suppressive function of proliferating Tregs from siplizumab cultures was not confirmed. The majority of clones, roughly 75-97% of proliferating CD4+ or CD8+ clones, lacked an assignable naive or memory phenotype. The apparent diversity of naive T cells exceeded that of memory cells, and naive T cells seemed to make a major contribution to the alloresponse.

Libraries were prepared by immunoSEQ multiplex PCR; TCRdb keeps only in-frame clonotypes and omits some of them. Here the sample spans 100,000 or so clones, approximately 91% being singletons. Turning to this clone: Its target is not known.

CDR1 and CDR2 (germline): SGHTA, FQGNSA. The CDR3 covers 15 residues. Unmatched junction bases numbered 8, after V lost 5 bases and J lost 7 bases. Material for sequencing was CD4+ T cells sorted from blood. This clonotype originated in a human donor in good health. Some clones in this sample may be carry-over from other donors' samples. The rearrangement links TRBV7-2 to TRBJ2-1, with 10 bases aligning to TRBD2. The CDR3 loop is CASSPIAGGGNEQFF. For the CDR3, the DNA is TGTGCCAGCAGCCCCATAGCGGGAGGTGGAAATGAGCAGTTCTTC.